This T cell receptor (beta chain) was recorded in a study of chemoradiotherapy in HPV16-positive cancers. At the level of the study: Candidate HPV-specific clones and shared TCR motifs came from a couple of HPV16-positive patients.

Worth noting for this clone: Its antigen remains unknown.

This CDR3 has 15 amino acids. Trimming took 6 bases from V and 8 from J; bases not matched to a gene: 15. Germline lookup yields CDR1 MNHEY and CDR2 SMNVEV (reference sequence). Regarding the study as a whole: In HPV16-positive patients, HPV-responsive T-cell expansion tracked better recurrence-free survival. Candidate HPV-specific clones and E7-related TCR motifs grew in tumor during treatment.

Only in-frame clones appear in the TCRdb table, and some are missing; sequencing was by immunoSEQ multiplex PCR. The sample holds tens of thousands of clones; around 90% are singletons and the top ten take roughly 3.5%. Repertoires were sampled repeatedly during chemoradiotherapy. This chain uses TRBV27 with TRBJ1-2, with 7 bases aligning to TRBD1. The TCR sequence derives from a human donor with HPV-associated anogenital cancer. Sample: blood, taken from a patient who underwent chemoradiotherapy. Written as DNA, the CDR3 is TGTGCCAGCAGCAACTTGGGACAGCCGAAGGGGGGCTACACCTTC. Translation gives CASSNLGQPKGGYTF.